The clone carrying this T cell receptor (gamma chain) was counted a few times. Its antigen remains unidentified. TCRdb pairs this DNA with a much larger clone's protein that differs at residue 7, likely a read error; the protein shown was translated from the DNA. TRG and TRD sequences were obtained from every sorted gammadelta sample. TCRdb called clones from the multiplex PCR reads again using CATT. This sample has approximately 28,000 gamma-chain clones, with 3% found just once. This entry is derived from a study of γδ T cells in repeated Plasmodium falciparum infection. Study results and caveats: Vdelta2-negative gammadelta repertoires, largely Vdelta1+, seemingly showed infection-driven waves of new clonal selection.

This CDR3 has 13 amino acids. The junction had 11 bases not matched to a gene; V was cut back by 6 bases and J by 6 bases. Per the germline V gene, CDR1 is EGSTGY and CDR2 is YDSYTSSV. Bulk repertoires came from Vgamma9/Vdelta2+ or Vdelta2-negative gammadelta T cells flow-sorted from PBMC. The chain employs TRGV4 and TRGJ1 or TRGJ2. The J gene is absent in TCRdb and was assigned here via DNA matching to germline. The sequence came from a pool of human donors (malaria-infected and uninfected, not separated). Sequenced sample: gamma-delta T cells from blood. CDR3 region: CATWFPRCYKKLF. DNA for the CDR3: TGTGCCACCTGGTTCCCCCGCTGTTATAAGAAACTCTTT.